What follows are 5 T cell receptor beta chains derived from one specimen sequenced in a study of T-cell memory formation after mild COVID-19. TCRdb used MiXCR to reprocess the 5' RACE reads, holding one entry per CDR3 protein. Found here are roughly 560,000 distinct CDR3 sequences, 20% of them singletons; the top ten hold around an eighth. What was sequenced was PBMCs or a T cell subset sorted from them (not recorded which). The receptors derive from an adult woman who had mild COVID-19 (a few samples of this study predate the infection). Cell type and time point are not known.

V usage is TRBV5-1 and J usage is TRBJ2-4, with D tentatively TRBD2 (6 bases). This CDR3 has 13 amino acids. V gave up 3 bases and J gave up 9 bases, with 13 bases separating them. Germline CDR1 and CDR2: SGHRS and YFSETQ. The CDR3 sequence: CASSYLSGSIQYF. The CDR3 DNA sequence: TGCGCCAGCAGCTATCTAAGCGGGTCCATTCAGTACTTC.

CDR3 DNA sequence: TGTGCCAGCAGCTCCCCGGGGGCCGTCTACGAGCAGTACTTC. Protein: CASSSPGAVYEQYF. The rearrangement links TRBV7-9 to TRBJ2-7, with D perhaps matching TRBD1 or TRBD2 (6 bases each). Trimming shortened V by 4 bases and J by 3 bases, and 13 bases separated the two germline ends. CDR1 is SEHNR and CDR2 is FQNEAQ in the germline V gene (reference sequence). The CDR3 is 14 residues long.

This chain links TRBV7-6 with TRBJ2-2; 10 bases map to TRBD1. The CDR3 runs 17 residues. V trimming: 3 bases; J trimming: 5 bases; junction bases outside the gene matches: 9. CDR1 and CDR2 (germline): SGHVS, FNYEAQ. The CDR3 loop reads CASSLVETGGRTGELFF. The CDR3 nucleotides read TGTGCCAGCAGCTTGGTTGAGACAGGGGGCCGGACCGGGGAGCTGTTTTTT.

This clonotype came up once. The chain has TRBV5-1 and TRBJ1-1; TRBD1 is a possible D gene (5 bases). CDR1 is SGHRS, CDR2 YFSETQ, per germline. CDR3 length: 15 residues. Trimming left V 0 bases short and J 7 bases short, with 16 bases between. The CDR3, as DNA: TGCGCCAGCAGCTTGGGGCCGGGACGCCCCGGTGAAGCTTTCTTT. Translation gives CASSLGPGRPGEAFF. The full variable domain, in which reference TRBV5-1 and TRBJ1-1 provide the parts outside the CDR3, is KAGVTQTPRYLIKTRGQQVTLSCSPISGHRSVSWYQQTPGQGLQFLFEYFSETQRNKGNFPGRFSGRQFSNSRSEMNVSTLELGDSALYLCASSLGPGRPGEAFFGQGTRLTVV.

This sequence joins TRBV4-1 and TRBJ2-7; D may be TRBD2 (6 bases). Germline values: CDR1 MGHRA, CDR2 YSYEKL. The V gene lost 2 bases and the J gene lost 7 bases, with 15 bases spanning the gap. The CDR3 extends over 14 amino acids. CDR3 bases: TGCGCCAGCAGCCAACCCGGGACTCGTAAGGAGCAGTACTTC. It yields the protein CASSQPGTRKEQYF.